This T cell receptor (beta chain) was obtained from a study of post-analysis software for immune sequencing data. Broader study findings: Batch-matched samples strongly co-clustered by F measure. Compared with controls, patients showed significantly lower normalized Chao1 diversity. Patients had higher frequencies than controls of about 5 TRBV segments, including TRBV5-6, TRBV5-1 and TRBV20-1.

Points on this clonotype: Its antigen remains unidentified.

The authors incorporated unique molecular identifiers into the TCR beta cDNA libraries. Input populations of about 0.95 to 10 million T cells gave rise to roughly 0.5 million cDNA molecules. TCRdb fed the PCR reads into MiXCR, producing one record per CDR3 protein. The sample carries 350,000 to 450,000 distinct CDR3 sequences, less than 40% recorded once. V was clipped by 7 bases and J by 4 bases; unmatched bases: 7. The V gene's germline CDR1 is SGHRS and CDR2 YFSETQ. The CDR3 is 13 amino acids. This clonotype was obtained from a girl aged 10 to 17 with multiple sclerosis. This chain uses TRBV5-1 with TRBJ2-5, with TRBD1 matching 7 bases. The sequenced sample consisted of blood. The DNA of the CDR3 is TGCGCCAGCTACCCGACAGGGTCAGAGACCCAGTACTTC. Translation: CASYPTGSETQYF.